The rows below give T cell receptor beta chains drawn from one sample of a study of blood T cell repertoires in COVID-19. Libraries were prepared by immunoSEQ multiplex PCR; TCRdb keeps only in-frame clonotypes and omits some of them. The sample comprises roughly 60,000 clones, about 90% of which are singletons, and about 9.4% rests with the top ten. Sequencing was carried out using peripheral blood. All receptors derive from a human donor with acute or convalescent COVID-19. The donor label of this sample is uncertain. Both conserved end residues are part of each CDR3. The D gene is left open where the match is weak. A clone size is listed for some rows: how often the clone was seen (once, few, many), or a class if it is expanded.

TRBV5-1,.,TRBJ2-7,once,TGCGCCAGCAGCTTGGATCACGGCGAGCAGTACTTC,CASSLDHGEQYF
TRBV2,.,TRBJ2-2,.,TGTGCCAGCCTGGGTAGGGGATACGGGGAGCTGTTTTTT,CASLGRGYGELFF
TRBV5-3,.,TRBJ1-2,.,TGTGCCAGAAGCTTGGGGAGGTGGCCTAGCCCCTTC,CARSLGRWPSPF
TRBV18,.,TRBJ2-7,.,TGTGCCAGCTCACCAGGAGGTCGGGGGACCTCCTACGAGCAGTACTTC,CASSPGGRGTSYEQYF
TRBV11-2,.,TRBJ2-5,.,TGTGCCAGCAGCTTTACAGTCCAGGGGGAGACCCAGTACTTC,CASSFTVQGETQYF
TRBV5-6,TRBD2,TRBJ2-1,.,TGTGCCAGCAGCTTGGTAGCGGGATCTTACAATGAGCAGTTCTTC,CASSLVAGSYNEQFF
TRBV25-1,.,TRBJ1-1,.,TGTGCCAGCAGCCGTCCGGGTTTAGGGGTGAACACTGAAGCTTTCTTT,CASSRPGLGVNTEAFF
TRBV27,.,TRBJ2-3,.,TGTGCCAGCAGTAGGAGTAGCACAGATACGCAGTATTTT,CASSRSSTDTQYF
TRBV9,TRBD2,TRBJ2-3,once,TGTGCCAGCAGCGCGGGCCCCGGGACTAGCGGGACAGATACGCAGTATTTT,CASSAGPGTSGTDTQYF
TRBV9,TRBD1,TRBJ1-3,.,TGTGCCAGCAGCTATGACAGGGGGCTACAACACTCTGGAAACACCATATATTTT,CASSYDRGLQHSGNTIYF
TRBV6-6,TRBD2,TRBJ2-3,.,TGTGCCAGCCGCCCGCGGGGAGGGGACGGCACAGATACGCAGTATTTT,CASRPRGGDGTDTQYF
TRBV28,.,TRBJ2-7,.,TGTGCCAGCAACTCCCCCGGGGGAGCCTACGAGCAGTACTTC,CASNSPGGAYEQYF
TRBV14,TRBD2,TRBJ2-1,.,TGTGCCAGCAGCCAAGAACTAGCGGGAACGGGGAAGTTCTTC,CASSQELAGTGKFF
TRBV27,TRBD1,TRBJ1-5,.,TGTGCCAGCAGTTCACCGGCTGCGGGACAGTTGTCCCAGCATTTT,CASSSPAAGQLSQHF
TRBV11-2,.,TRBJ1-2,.,TGTGCCAGCAGCTTAAGAGTCCACTATGGCTACACCTTC,CASSLRVHYGYTF
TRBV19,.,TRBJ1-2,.,TGTGCCAGTAGCCCCAGGGCGTTCGACTATGGCTACACCTTC,CASSPRAFDYGYTF
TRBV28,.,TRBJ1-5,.,TGTGCCAGCACCCCCAATGTCAGGGGCAGCAATCAGCCCCAGCATTTT,CASTPNVRGSNQPQHF
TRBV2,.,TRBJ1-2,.,TGTGCCAGCAAGGGTCGGGGAGGGTATGGCTACACCTTC,CASKGRGGYGYTF
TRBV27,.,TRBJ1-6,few,TGTGCCAGCAGCTTCCTCTCTCCCTCACCCCTCCACTTT,CASSFLSPSPLHF
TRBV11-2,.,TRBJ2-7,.,TGTGCCAGCAGCTCGCGGGACCGTTACAGGCAGTACTTC,CASSSRDRYRQYF
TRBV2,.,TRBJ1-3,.,TGTGCCAGCATGGGCACGAGCTCTGGAAACACCATATATTTT,CASMGTSSGNTIYF
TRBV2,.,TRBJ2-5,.,TGTGCCAGCAGCCAGGGCCAAGAGACCCAGTACTTC,CASSQGQETQYF
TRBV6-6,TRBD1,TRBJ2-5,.,TGTGCCAGCAGTTTCCGGGACAGGGGATCGGAGACCCAGTACTTC,CASSFRDRGSETQYF
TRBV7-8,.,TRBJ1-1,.,TGTGCCAGCAGCTTAGCGCTTGGCAGAACCACTGAAGCTTTCTTT,CASSLALGRTTEAFF
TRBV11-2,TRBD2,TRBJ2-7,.,TGTGCCAGCAGCTCTCTAGCGGGAGCCCTCCTCGAGCAGTACTTC,CASSSLAGALLEQYF
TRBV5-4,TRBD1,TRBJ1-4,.,TGTGCCAGCAGCCCGGAACAGGGGGCAAGAGAAAAACTGTTTTTT,CASSPEQGAREKLFF
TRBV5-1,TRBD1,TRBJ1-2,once,TGCGCCAGCAGCCCGACAGGGGATGGCTACACCTTC,CASSPTGDGYTF
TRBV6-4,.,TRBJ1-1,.,TGTGCCAGCAGGAGGGGGAGCGGGAACACTGAAGCTTTCTTT,CASRRGSGNTEAFF
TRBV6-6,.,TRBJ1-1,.,TGTGCCAGCAGTTCGGACAGATTGAACACTGAAGCTTTCTTT,CASSSDRLNTEAFF
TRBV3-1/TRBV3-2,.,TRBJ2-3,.,TGTGCCAGCAGCCAAGAATTGAGACAGCGGGGCACAGATACGCAGTATTTT,CASSQELRQRGTDTQYF
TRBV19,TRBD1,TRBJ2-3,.,TGTGCCAGTAGTAGGACAGGGGGCCGGACAAGGAATACGCAGTATTTT,CASSRTGGRTRNTQYF
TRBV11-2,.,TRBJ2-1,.,TGTGCCAGCAGCCCAACAATCCGGGGTGAGCAGTTCTTC,CASSPTIRGEQFF
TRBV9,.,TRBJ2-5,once,TGTGCCAGCAGCCCCCGAGGACGGGGTGGGGAGACCCAGTACTTC,CASSPRGRGGETQYF
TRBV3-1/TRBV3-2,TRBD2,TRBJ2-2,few,TGTGCCAGCAGTCTGGGACTAGCGGGATCGGCGAGCACCGGGGAGCTGTTTTTT,CASSLGLAGSASTGELFF
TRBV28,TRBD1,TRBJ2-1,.,TGTGCCAGCAGCGGGACAGGACGCTTCTACAATGAGCAGTTCTTC,CASSGTGRFYNEQFF
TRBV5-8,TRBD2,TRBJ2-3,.,TGTGCCAGCAGCTTGTGGCTAGCGGGCACAGATACGCAGTATTTT,CASSLWLAGTDTQYF
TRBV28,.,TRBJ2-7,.,TGTGCCAGTTCCGAGGGGGGGTCCCGCTACGAGCAGTACTTC,CASSEGGSRYEQYF
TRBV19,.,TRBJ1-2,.,TGTGCCAGTAGAAGAGGTCGGCTAGGCTACACCTTC,CASRRGRLGYTF
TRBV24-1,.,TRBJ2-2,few,TGTGCCACCAGTGACAATCCCGGGGAGCTGTTTTTT,CATSDNPGELFF
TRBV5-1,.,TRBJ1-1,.,TGCGCCAGCAGCTTCCCCAAGGAGTACGGGAACACTGAAGCTTTCTTT,CASSFPKEYGNTEAFF
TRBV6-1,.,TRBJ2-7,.,TGTGCCAGCAGTGAAACGGGAGTTTACGAGCAGTACTTC,CASSETGVYEQYF
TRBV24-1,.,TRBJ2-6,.,TGTGCCACCAGTGACCCATTAACAACCGGGGCCAACGTCCTGACTTTC,CATSDPLTTGANVLTF
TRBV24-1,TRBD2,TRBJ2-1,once,TGTGCCACCGACCCGGGAGCGGGGGAGCAGTTCTTC,CATDPGAGEQFF
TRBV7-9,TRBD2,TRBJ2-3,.,TGTGCCAGCAGCATACTCGGACTAGGCACGCAGTATTTT,CASSILGLGTQYF
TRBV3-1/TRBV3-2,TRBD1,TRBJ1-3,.,TGTGCCAGCAGCCCGACAGGGCAGAACACCATATATTTT,CASSPTGQNTIYF
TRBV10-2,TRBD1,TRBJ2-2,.,TGCGCCAGCAGGAGGGACAGGGTCTCGAACACCGGGGAGCTGTTTTTT,CASRRDRVSNTGELFF
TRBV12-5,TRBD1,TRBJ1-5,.,TGTGCTAGTGGTTTGGGGACAGGGAGGCAGCCCCAGCATTTT,CASGLGTGRQPQHF
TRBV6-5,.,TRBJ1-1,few,TGTGCCAGCAGGTCATTCGGGGGAATCGGTGAAGCTTTCTTT,CASRSFGGIGEAFF
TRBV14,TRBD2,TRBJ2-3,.,TGTGCCAGCAGACTCGGACTAGCGGCGAACACAGATACGCAGTATTTT,CASRLGLAANTDTQYF
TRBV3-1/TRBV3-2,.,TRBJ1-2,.,TGTGCCAGCAACTCCGGGGCTAACTATGGCTACACCTTC,CASNSGANYGYTF
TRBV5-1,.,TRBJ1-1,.,TGCGCCAGCAGCCTCTCGGGAGGGGAAACTGAAGCTTTCTTT,CASSLSGGETEAFF
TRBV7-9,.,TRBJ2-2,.,TGTGCCAGCAGCCCCTGGAGATCCTCCGGGGAGCTGTTTTTT,CASSPWRSSGELFF
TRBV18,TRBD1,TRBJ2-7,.,TGTGCCAGCTCACGGACGGGACAGGGGGACGAGCAGTACTTC,CASSRTGQGDEQYF
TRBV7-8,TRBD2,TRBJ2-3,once,TGTGCCAGCAGCCCGGGGGGGAGCGCTTATGGGGATACGCAGTATTTT,CASSPGGSAYGDTQYF
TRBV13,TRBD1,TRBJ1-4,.,TGTGCCAGCAGCCAACGAATGGACAGGGGCGGGCTCCGACGCGGGGAAAAACTGTTTTTT,CASSQRMDRGGLRRGEKLFF